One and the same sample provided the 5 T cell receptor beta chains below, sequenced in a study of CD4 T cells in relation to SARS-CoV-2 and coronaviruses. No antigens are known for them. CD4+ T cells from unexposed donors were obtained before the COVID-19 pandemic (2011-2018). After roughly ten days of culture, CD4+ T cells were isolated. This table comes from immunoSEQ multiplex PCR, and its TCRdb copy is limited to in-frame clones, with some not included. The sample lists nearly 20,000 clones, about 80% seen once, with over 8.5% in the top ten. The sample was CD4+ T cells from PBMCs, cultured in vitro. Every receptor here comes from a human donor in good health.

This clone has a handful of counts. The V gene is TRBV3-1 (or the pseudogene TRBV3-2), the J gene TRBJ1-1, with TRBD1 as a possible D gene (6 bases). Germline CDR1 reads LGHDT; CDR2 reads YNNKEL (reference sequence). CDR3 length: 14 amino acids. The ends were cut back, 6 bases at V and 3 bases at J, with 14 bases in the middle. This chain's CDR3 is CASRRTGWDTEAFF. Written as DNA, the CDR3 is TGTGCCAGCAGACGAACAGGGTGGGACACTGAAGCTTTCTTT.

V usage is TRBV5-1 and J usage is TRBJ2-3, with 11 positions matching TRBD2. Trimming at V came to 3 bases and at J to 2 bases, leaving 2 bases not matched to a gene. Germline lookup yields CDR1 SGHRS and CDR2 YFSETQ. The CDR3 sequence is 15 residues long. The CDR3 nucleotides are TGCGCCAGCAGCTGGGGACTAGCGGCCACAGATACGCAGTATTTT. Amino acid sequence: CASSWGLAATDTQYF.

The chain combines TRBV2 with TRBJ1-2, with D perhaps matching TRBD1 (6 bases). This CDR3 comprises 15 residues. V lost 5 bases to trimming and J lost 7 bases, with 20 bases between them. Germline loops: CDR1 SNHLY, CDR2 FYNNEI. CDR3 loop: CASSTSNRGAFGYTF. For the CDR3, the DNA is TGTGCCAGCAGTACGTCAAACCGGGGGGCGTTTGGCTACACCTTC.

CDR3 protein: CASSESAGRATDTQYF. CDR3 bases: TGTGCCAGCAGTGAATCGGCGGGGAGGGCCACAGATACGCAGTATTTT. The chain links TRBV6-4 to TRBJ2-3, with TRBD2 identical over 7 bases. The CDR3 loop spans 16 amino acids. The germline CDR1 and CDR2 sequences are MRHNA and SNTAGT. V lost 3 bases, J lost 2 bases, and 8 bases stayed unmatched.

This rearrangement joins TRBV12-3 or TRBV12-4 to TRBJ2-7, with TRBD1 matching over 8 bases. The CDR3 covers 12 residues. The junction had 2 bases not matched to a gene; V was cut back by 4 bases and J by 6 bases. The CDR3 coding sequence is TGTGCCAGCAGTTCAGGACAGGGCGAGCAGTACTTC. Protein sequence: CASSSGQGEQYF.